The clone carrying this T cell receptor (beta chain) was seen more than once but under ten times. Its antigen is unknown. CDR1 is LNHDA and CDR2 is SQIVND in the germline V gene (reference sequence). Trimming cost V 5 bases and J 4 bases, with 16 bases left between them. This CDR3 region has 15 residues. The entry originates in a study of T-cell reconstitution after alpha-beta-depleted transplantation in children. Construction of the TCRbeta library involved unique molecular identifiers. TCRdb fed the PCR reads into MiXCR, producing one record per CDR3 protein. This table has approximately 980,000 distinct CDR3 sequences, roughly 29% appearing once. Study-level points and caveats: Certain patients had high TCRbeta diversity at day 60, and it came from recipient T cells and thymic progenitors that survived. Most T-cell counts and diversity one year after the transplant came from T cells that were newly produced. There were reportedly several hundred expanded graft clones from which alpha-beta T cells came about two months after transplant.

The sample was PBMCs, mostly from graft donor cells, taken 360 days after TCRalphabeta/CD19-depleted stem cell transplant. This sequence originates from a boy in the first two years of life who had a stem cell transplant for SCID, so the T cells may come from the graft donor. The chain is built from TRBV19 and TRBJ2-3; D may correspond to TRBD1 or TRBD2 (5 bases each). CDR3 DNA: TGTGCCAGTAGTCCACCGGGACGTAGCTCAGATACGCAGTATTTT. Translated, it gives CASSPPGRSSDTQYF.